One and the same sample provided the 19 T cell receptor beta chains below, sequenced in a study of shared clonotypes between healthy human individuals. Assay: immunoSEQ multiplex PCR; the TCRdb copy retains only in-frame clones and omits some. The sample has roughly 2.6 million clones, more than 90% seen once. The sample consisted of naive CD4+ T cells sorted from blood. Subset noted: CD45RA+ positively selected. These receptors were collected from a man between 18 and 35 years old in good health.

CDR3 in amino acids: CASSERLAGGGDTQYF. The CDR3 DNA sequence: TGTGCCAGCAGTGAACGGCTAGCGGGAGGTGGGGATACGCAGTATTTT. V and J are TRBV2 and TRBJ2-3, with 11 bases that match TRBD2. There are 16 residues in the CDR3. After removal of 2 bases from V and 6 bases from J, the junction contained 7 bases not matched to a gene. Germline values: CDR1 SNHLY, CDR2 FYNNEI.

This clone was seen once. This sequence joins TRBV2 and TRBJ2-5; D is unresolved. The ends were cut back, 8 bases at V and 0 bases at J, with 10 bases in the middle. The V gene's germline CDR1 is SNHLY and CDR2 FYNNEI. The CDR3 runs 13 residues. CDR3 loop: CASRRLYQETQYF. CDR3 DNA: TGTGCCAGCCGAAGGCTGTACCAAGAGACCCAGTACTTC.

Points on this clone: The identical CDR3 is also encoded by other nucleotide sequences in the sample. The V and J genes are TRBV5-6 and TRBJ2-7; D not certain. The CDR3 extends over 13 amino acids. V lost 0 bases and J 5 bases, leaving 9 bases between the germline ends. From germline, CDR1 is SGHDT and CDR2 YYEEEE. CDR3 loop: CASSLGGLDEQYF. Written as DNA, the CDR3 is TGTGCCAGCAGCTTGGGGGGTTTGGACGAGCAGTACTTC.

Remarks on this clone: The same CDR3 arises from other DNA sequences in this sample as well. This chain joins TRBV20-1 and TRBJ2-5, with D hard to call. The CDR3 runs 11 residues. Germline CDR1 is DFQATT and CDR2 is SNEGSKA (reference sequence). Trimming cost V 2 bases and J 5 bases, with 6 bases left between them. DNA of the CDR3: TGCAGTGCTAGACGTAAGGAGACCCAGTACTTC. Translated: CSARRKETQYF.

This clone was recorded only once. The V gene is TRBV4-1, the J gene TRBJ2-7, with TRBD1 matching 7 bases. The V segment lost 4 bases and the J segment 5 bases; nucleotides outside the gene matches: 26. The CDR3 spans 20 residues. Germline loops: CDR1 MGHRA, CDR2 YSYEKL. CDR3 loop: CASSRRSGGRGKSGRDEQYF. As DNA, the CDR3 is TGCGCCAGCAGCCGGCGCTCAGGAGGCAGGGGGAAATCCGGTCGCGACGAGCAGTACTTC.

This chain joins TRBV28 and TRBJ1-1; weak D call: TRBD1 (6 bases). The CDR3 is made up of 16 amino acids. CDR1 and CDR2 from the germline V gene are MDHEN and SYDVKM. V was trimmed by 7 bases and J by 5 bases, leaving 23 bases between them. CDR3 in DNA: TGTGCCAGCACAAGCCCCGGACAGCCCAGGTCTACTGAAGCTTTCTTT. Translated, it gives CASTSPGQPRSTEAFF. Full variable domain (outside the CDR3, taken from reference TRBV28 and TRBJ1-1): DVKVTQSSRYLVKRTGEKVFLECVQDMDHENMFWYRQDPGLGLRLIYFSYDVKMKEKGDIPEGYSVSREKKERFSLILESASTNQTSMYLCASTSPGQPRSTEAFFGQGTRLTVV.

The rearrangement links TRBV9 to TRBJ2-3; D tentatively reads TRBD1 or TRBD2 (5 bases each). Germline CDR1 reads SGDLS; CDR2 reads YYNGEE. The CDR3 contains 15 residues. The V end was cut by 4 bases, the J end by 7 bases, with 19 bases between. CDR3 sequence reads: CASSSGPDSYHTQYF. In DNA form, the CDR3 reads TGTGCCAGCAGCTCGGGACCCGACTCATACCATACGCAGTATTTT.

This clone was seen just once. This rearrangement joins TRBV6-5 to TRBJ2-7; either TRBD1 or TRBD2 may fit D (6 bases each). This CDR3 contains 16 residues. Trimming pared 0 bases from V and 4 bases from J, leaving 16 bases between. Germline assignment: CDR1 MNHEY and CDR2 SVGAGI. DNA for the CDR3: TGTGCCAGCAGTTACTCGAAACCGGGGGCTGGGTACGAGCAGTACTTC. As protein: CASSYSKPGAGYEQYF.

The CDR3 region has the DNA TGTGCCAGAAGCTTGGCTTGGTATCGGGGCGCTGAAGCTTTCTTT. It yields the protein CARSLAWYRGAEAFF. The genes are TRBV5-3 and TRBJ1-1; perhaps TRBD1 as D (5 bases). TRBV5-3 is labeled an ORF, and its function is uncertain. V was pared by 0 bases and J by 6 bases, with 15 bases between. The CDR3 is 15 amino acids.

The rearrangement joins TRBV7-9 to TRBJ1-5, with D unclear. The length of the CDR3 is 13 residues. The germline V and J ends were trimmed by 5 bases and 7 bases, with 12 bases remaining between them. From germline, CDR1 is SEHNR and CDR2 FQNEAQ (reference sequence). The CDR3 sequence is CASSLHLGQPQHF. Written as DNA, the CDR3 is TGTGCCAGCAGCCTTCATTTGGGGCAGCCCCAGCATTTT.

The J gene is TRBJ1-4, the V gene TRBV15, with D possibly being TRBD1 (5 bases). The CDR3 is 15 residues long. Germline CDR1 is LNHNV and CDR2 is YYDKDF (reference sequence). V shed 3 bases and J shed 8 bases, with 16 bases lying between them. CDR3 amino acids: CATSSGGGVGEKLFF. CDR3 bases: TGTGCCACCAGCAGTGGGGGAGGGGTAGGAGAAAAACTGTTTTTT.

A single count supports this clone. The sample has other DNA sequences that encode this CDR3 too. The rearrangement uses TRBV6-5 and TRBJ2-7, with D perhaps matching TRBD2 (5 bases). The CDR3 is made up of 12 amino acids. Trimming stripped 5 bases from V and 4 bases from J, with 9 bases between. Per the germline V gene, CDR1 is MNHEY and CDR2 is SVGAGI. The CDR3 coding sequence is TGTGCCAGCAGTCCTGGACTGTACGAGCAGTACTTC. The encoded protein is CASSPGLYEQYF.

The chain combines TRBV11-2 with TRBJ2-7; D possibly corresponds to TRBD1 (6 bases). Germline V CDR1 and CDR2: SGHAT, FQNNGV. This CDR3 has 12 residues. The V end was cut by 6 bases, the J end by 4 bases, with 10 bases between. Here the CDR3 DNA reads TGTGCCAGCAGTACCAGGGGTTACGAGCAGTACTTC. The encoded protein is CASSTRGYEQYF. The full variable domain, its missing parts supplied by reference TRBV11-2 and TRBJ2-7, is EAGVAQSPRYKIIEKRQSVAFWCNPISGHATLYWYQQILGQGPKLLIQFQNNGVVDDSQLPKDRFSAERLKGVDSTLKIQPAKLEDSAVYLCASSTRGYEQYFGPGTRLTVT.

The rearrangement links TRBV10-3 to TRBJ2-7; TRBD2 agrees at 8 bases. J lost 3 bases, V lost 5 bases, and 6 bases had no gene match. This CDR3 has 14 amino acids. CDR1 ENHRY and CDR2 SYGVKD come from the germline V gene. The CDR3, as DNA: TGTGCCATCAGTTCGGGACTAGAAAACTACGAGCAGTACTTC. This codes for CAISSGLENYEQYF.

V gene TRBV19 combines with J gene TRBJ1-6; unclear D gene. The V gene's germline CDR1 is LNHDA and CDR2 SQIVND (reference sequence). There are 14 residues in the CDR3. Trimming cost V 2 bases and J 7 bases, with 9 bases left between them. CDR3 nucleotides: TGTGCCAGTAGTATAAGGGTAGACAATTCACCCCTCCACTTT. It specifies CASSIRVDNSPLHF.

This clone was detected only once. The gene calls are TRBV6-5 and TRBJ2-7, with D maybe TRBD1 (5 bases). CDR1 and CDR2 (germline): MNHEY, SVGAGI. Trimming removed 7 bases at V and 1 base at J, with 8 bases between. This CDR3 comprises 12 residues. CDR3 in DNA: TGTGCCAGCAACGACAGATCCTACGAGCAGTACTTC. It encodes CASNDRSYEQYF.

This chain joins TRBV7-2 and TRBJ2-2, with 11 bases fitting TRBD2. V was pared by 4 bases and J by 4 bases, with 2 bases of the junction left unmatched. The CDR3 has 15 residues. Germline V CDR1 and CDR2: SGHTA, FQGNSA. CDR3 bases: TGTGCCAGCAGCTGGGGACTAGCGGCCACCGGGGAGCTGTTTTTT. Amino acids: CASSWGLAATGELFF.

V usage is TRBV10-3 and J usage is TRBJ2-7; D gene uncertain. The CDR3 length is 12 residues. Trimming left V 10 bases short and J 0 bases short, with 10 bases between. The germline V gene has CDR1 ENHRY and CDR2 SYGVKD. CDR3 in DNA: TGTGCCAGCAGAACAAGCTCCTACGAGCAGTACTTC. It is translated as CASRTSSYEQYF.

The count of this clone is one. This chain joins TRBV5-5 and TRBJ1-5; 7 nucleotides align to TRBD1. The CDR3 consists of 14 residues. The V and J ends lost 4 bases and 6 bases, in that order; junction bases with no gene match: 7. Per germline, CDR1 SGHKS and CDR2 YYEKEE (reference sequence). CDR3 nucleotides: TGTGCCAGCAGCCGTACAGGGGTCGGTCAGCCCCAGCATTTT. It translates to CASSRTGVGQPQHF. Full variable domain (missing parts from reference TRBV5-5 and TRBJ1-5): DAGVTQSPTHLIKTRGQQVTLRCSPISGHKSVSWYQQVLGQGPQFIFQYYEKEERGRGNFPDRFSARQFPNYSSELNVNALLLGDSALYLCASSRTGVGQPQHFGDGTRLSIL.